These 6 T cell receptor beta chains originate from one sample sequenced in a study of EBV T-cell therapy then PD-1 blockade in nasopharyngeal carcinoma. These receptors have no identified antigens. The treatment is: AdE1-LMPpoly-expanded autologous EBV-specific T-cell therapy followed by anti-PD-1 nivolumab. The assay was immunoSEQ multiplex PCR, and TCRdb's table has in-frame clones only and misses some. Of roughly 20,000 clones in the sample, 84% were seen once. The sample in question was CD8+ T cells from blood, obtained around day 30 from a patient whose treatment included autologous EBV-specific T cells and nivolumab. The receptors were gathered from a middle-aged man with nasopharyngeal carcinoma.

J is TRBJ2-1 and V is TRBV5-3; D is ambiguous. TRBV5-3 is flagged as an ORF with uncertain function. The length of the CDR3 is 16 residues. Trimming took off 4 bases at V and 0 bases at J, with 14 bases between the two ends. This chain's CDR3 is CARSASCRSSYNEQFF. DNA of the CDR3: TGTGCCAGAAGCGCCTCTTGCAGGAGCTCCTACAATGAGCAGTTCTTC.

A single count supports this clone. The genes are TRBV5-6 and TRBJ2-1; 13 bases agree with TRBD2. J gave up 14 bases and V 4 bases, and 3 bases lay outside the gene matches. Per the germline V gene, CDR1 is SGHDT and CDR2 is YYEEEE. The CDR3 contains 12 residues. The CDR3 DNA reads as TGTGCCAGCAGCCATACTAGCGGGGGGGAGTTCTTC. It codes for CASSHTSGGEFF.

This sequence joins TRBV10-3 and TRBJ2-6; possibly TRBD1 for D (7 bases). The CDR3 runs 16 residues. Germline loops: CDR1 ENHRY, CDR2 SYGVKD. Between the trimmed V and J ends, which lost 8 bases and 0 bases, there was a span of 14 bases. The CDR3 region has the DNA TGTGCCATCGCGGGGACAGTCCTCTCTGGGGCCAACGTCCTGACTTTC. This translates into CAIAGTVLSGANVLTF.

The chain carries TRBV4-2 and TRBJ2-1; 13 nucleotides line up with TRBD2. J lost 8 bases, V lost 5 bases, and 9 bases had no gene match. Germline V gives CDR1 LGHNA, CDR2 YNFKEQ. The CDR3 length is 16 residues. CDR3 coding DNA: TGTGCCAGCAGCAAACCGGGACTAGCGGGGAACTATGAGCAGTTCTTC. This translates into CASSKPGLAGNYEQFF.

The gene calls are TRBV4-1 and TRBJ1-3; 7 positions match TRBD1. There are 16 residues in the CDR3. Trimming at V came to 1 base and at J to 4 bases, leaving 7 bases not matched to a gene. The germline V gene has CDR1 MGHRA and CDR2 YSYEKL. CDR3 in amino acids: CASSQVEGATGNTIYF. CDR3 nucleotide sequence: TGCGCCAGCAGCCAAGTAGAGGGGGCAACGGGAAACACCATATATTTT.

The rearrangement uses TRBV6-2 or TRBV6-3 and TRBJ1-5; D is unresolved. The CDR3 loop spans 14 amino acids. Germline CDR1 is MNHEY and CDR2 is SVGEGT. V lost 2 bases to trimming and J lost 4 bases, with 9 bases between them. The CDR3: CASSYGNENQPQHF. Here the CDR3 DNA reads TGTGCCAGCAGTTACGGGAACGAGAATCAGCCCCAGCATTTT.